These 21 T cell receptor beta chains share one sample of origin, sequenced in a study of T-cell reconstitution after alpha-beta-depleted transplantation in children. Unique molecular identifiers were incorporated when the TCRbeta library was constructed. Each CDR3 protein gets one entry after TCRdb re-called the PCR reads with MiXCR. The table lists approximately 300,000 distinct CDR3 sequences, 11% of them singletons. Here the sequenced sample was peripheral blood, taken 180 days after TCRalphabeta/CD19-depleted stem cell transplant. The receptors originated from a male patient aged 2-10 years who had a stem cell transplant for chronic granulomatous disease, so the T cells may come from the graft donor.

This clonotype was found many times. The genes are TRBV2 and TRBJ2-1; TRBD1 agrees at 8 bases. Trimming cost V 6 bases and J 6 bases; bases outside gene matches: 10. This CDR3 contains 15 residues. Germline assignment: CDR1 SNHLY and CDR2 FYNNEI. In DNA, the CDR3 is TGTGCCAGCAGGGCCGGGACAGGAAGTTTCAATGAGCAGTTCTTC. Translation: CASRAGTGSFNEQFF.

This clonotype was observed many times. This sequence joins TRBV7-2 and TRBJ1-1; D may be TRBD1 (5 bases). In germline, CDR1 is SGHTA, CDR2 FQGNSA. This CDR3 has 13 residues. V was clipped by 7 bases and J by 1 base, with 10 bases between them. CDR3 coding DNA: TGTGCCAGCATCAGGACAACGAACACTGAAGCTTTCTTT. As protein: CASIRTTNTEAFF. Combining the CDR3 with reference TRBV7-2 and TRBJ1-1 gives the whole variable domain GAGVSQSPSNKVTEKGKDVELRCDPISGHTALYWYRQSLGQGLEFLIYFQGNSAPDKSGLPSDRFSAERTGGSVSTLTIQRTQQEDSAVYLCASIRTTNTEAFFGQGTRLTVV.

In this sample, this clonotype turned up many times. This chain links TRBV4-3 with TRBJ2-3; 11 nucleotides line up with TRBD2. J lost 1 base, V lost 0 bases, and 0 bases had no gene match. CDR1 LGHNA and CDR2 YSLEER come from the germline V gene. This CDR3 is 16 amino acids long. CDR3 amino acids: CASSQELAGGTDTQYF. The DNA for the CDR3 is TGCGCCAGCAGCCAAGAACTAGCGGGGGGCACAGATACGCAGTATTTT.

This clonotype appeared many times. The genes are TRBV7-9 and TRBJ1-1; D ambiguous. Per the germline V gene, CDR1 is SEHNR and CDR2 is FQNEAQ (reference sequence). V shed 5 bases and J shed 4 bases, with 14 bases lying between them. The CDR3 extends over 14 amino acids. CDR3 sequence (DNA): TGTGCCAGCAGCCCGCCCGTCGACCGCACTGAAGCTTTCTTT. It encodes CASSPPVDRTEAFF. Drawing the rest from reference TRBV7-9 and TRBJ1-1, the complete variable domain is DTGVSQNPRHKITKRGQNVTFRCDPISEHNRLYWYRQTLGQGPEFLTYFQNEAQLEKSRLLSDRFSAERPKGSFSTLEIQRTEQGDSAMYLCASSPPVDRTEAFFGQGTRLTVV.

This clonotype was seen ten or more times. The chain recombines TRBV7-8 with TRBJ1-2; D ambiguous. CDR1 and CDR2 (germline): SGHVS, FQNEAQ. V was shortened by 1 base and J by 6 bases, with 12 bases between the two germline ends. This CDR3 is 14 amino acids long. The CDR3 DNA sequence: TGTGCCAGCAGCTTAGGGGTTGGGCGGAATGGCTACACCTTC. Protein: CASSLGVGRNGYTF. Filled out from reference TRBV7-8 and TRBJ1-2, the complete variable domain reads GAGVSQSPRYKVAKRGQDVALRCDPISGHVSLFWYQQALGQGPEFLTYFQNEAQLDKSGLPSDRFFAERPEGSVSTLKIQRTQQEDSAVYLCASSLGVGRNGYTFGSGTRLTVV.

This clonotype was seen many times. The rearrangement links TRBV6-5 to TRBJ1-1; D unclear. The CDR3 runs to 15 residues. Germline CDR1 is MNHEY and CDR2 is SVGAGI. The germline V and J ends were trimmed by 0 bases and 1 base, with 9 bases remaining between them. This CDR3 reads CASSYSGSGNTEAFF. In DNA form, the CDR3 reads TGTGCCAGCAGTTACTCGGGCTCAGGGAACACTGAAGCTTTCTTT.

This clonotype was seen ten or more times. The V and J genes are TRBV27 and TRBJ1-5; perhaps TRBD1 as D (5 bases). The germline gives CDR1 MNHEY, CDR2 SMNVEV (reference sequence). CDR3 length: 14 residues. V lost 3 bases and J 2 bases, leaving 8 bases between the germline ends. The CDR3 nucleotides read TGTGCCAGCAGTTTGTTAGGGGGCAATCAGCCCCAGCATTTT. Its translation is CASSLLGGNQPQHF.

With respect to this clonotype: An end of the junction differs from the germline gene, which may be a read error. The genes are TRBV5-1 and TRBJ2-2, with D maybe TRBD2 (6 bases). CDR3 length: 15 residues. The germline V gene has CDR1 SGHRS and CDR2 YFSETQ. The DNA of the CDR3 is TGCGCCAGCAGCTTGGACGGGGGAGGCACCGGGGAGCTGCTTTTT. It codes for CASSLDGGGTGELLF.

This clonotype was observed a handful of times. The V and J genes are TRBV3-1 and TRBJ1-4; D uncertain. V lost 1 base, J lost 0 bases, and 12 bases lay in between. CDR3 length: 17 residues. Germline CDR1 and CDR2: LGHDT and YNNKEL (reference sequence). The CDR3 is CASSQGVTLATNEKLFF. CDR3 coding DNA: TGTGCCAGCAGCCAAGGTGTCACGCTGGCAACTAATGAAAAACTGTTTTTT.

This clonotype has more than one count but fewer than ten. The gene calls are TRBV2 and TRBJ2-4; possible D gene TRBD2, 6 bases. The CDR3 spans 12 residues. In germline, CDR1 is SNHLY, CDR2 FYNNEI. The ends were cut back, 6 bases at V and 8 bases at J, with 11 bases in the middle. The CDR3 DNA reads TGTGCCAGCAGCGCGGGATTTGACATTCAGTACTTC. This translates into CASSAGFDIQYF.

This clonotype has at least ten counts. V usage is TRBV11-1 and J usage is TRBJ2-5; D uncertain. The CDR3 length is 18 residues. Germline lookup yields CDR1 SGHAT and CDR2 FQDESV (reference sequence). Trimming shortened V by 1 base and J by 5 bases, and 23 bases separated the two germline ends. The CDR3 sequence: CASSLDGLIDSLGETQYF. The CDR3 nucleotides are TGTGCCAGCAGCTTAGATGGTTTGATCGATTCCCTTGGGGAGACCCAGTACTTC.

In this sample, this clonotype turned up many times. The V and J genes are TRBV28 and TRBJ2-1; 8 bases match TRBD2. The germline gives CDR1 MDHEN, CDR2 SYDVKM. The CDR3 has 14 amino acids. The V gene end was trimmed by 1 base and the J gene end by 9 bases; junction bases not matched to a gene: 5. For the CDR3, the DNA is TGTGCCAGCAGTTTATTAGCGGGAAAACTTGAGCAGTTCTTC. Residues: CASSLLAGKLEQFF.

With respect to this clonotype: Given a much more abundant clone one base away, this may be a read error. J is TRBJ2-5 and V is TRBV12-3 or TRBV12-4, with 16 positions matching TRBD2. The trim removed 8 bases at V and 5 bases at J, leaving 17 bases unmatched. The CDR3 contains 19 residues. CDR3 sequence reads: CASCPEGTSGRVRAETQYF. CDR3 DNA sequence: TGTGCCAGCTGTCCAGAGGGGACTAGCGGGAGGGTGAGGGCGGAGACCCAGTACTTC.

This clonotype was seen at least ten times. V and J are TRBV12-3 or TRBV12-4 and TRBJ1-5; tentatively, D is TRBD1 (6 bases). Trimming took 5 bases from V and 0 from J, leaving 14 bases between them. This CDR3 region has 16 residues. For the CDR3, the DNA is TGTGCCAGCAGTGAAAATCAGGGGCATAGCAATCAGCCCCAGCATTTT. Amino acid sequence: CASSENQGHSNQPQHF.

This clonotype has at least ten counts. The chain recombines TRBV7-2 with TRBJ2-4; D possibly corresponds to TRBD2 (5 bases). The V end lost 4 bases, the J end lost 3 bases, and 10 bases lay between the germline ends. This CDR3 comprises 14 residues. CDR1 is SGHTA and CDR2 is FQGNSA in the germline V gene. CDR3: CASSSRDGKNIQYF. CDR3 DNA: TGTGCCAGCAGCTCGAGGGATGGCAAAAACATTCAGTACTTC.

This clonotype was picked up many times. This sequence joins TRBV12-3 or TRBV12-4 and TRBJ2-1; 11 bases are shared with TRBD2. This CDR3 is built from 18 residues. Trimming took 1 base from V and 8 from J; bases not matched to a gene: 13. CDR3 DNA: TGTGCCAGCAGTTTAGTTCGGGGACTAGCGGTGCCTGGATATGAGCAGTTCTTC. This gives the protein CASSLVRGLAVPGYEQFF.

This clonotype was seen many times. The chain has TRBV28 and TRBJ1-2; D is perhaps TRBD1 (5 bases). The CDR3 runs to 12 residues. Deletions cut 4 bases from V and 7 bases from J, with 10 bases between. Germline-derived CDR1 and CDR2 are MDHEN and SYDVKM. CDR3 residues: CASSSPGGGYTF. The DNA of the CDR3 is TGTGCCAGCAGTTCGCCCGGGGGTGGCTACACCTTC.

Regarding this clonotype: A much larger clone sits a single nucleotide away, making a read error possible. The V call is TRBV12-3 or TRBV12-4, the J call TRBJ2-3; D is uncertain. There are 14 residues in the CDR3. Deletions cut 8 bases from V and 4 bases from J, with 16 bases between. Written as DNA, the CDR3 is TGTGCCAGCGCCCCCTCTCTTAAGGCAGATACGCAGTATTTT. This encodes CASAPSLKADTQYF.

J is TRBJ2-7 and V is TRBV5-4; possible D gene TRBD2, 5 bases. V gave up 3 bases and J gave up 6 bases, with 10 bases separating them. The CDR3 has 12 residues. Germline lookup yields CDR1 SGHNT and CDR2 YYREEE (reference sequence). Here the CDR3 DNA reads TGTGCCAGCAGCTCGATTGGAGGCGAGCAGTACTTC. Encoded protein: CASSSIGGEQYF.

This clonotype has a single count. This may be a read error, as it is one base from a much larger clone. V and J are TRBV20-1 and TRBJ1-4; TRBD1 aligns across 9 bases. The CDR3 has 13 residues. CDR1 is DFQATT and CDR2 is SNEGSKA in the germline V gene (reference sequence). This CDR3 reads CSARGDRDEKLLF. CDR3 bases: TGCAGTGCTAGAGGGGACAGGGATGAAAAACTGCTTTTT.

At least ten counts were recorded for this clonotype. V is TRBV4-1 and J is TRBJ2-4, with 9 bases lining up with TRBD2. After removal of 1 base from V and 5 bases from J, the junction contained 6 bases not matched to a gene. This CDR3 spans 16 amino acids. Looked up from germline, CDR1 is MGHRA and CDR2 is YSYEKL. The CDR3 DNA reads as TGCGCCAGCAGCCAAGTAGCGGGAGCCTTACAAAACATTCAGTACTTC. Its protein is CASSQVAGALQNIQYF.